These T cell receptor beta chains were read from a single sample in a study of cytotoxic CD8 clonotypes in ibrutinib-treated CLL. Profiled with immunoSEQ multiplex PCR; TCRdb holds only in-frame clones, not every one. The sample carries about 50,000 clones, about 57% recorded once. The input for sequencing was PBMCs, taken after 24 months of ibrutinib treatment. Receptors were obtained from a human donor with chronic lymphocytic leukemia. Both conserved end residues are part of each CDR3. Each record gives: V gene, D gene, clone size, J gene, CDR3 protein, CDR3 DNA. A D gene is named only where the DNA matches it firmly. Some rows have no size entry. The others give once, few or many, or a class for an expanded clone.

TRBV5-1	TRBD1	.	TRBJ2-7	CASSLAGTGDSYEQYF	TGCGCCAGCAGCTTGGCCGGGACAGGAGACTCCTACGAGCAGTACTTC
TRBV11-3	TRBD1	few	TRBJ2-7	CASSLGQGDEQYF	TGTGCCAGCAGCCTCGGACAGGGTGACGAGCAGTACTTC
TRBV5-1	.	.	TRBJ1-6	CASSPGRDNSPLHF	TGCGCCAGCAGCCCCGGTCGAGATAATTCACCCCTCCACTTT
TRBV4-2	TRBD2	.	TRBJ2-3	CASSQDQLAGGNTDTQYF	TGTGCCAGCAGCCAAGATCAACTAGCGGGGGGGAACACAGATACGCAGTATTTT
TRBV27	TRBD1	.	TRBJ2-3	CASSLDRGKVGQYF	TGTGCCAGCAGTCTGGACAGGGGTAAGGTGGGGCAGTATTTT
TRBV9	.	.	TRBJ2-2	CASSVYSAGELFF	TGTGCCAGCAGCGTATACTCCGCCGGGGAGCTGTTTTTT
TRBV11-1	.	.	TRBJ1-1	CASSPLAQGGTEAFF	TGTGCCAGCAGCCCCTTAGCCCAGGGAGGGACTGAAGCTTTCTTT
TRBV6-5	.	many	TRBJ2-1	CASSYLHSQFF	TGTGCCAGCAGTTACCTCCACAGTCAGTTCTTC
TRBV6-4	.	.	TRBJ1-1	CASSDYPLGNAFF	TGTGCCAGCAGTGACTATCCCCTAGGGAACGCTTTCTTT
TRBV5-4	.	.	TRBJ2-2	CASSGGPGNGELFF	TGTGCCAGCAGCGGAGGGCCCGGGAACGGGGAGCTGTTTTTT
TRBV21-1	.	.	TRBJ2-7	CASSNGGKKRFPRATNYEQYF	TGTGCCAGCAGCAATGGAGGAAAAAAGCGATTCCCTCGGGCGACCAACTACGAGCAGTACTTC
TRBV4-1	.	.	TRBJ1-4	CASSQVEATNEKLFF	TGCGCCAGCAGCCAAGTAGAAGCAACTAATGAAAAACTGTTTTTT
TRBV19	.	.	TRBJ1-2	CASSARSGGNYGYTF	TGTGCCAGTAGTGCGAGATCTGGCGGAAACTATGGCTACACCTTC
TRBV10-3	TRBD1	.	TRBJ2-7	CAIRNRDRGSHEQYF	TGTGCCATCAGGAATCGGGACAGGGGGTCCCACGAGCAGTACTTC